The next 27 T cell receptor beta chains were all read from a single sample in a study of blood T cell repertoires in COVID-19. Libraries were prepared by immunoSEQ multiplex PCR; TCRdb keeps only in-frame clonotypes and omits some of them. The sample yields over 100,000 clones, approximately 83% seen once. Sequencing input: peripheral blood. These receptors were obtained from a man of 80 years or more with acute or convalescent COVID-19.

This chain connects TRBV2 to TRBJ2-7, with 10 nucleotides matching TRBD2. Germline V gene sequence: CDR1 SNHLY, CDR2 FYNNEI. The CDR3 is 16 amino acids. Trimming took 4 bases from V and 4 from J; bases not matched to a gene: 10. In DNA, the CDR3 is TGTGCCAGCAGTGTTGAAACTAGCGGGATTCAATACGAGCAGTACTTC. Encoded protein: CASSVETSGIQYEQYF.

The J gene is TRBJ2-1, the V gene TRBV3-1 (or the pseudogene TRBV3-2); D gene unclear. Germline CDR1 is LGHDT and CDR2 is YNNKEL (reference sequence). The CDR3 is 14 amino acids. The germline V and J ends were trimmed by 4 bases and 8 bases, with 15 bases remaining between them. The CDR3: CASSPVVQVHEQFF. The CDR3, as DNA: TGTGCCAGCAGCCCCGTGGTTCAGGTCCATGAGCAGTTCTTC.

This chain joins TRBV28 and TRBJ1-3; D is unresolved. CDR1 and CDR2 (germline): MDHEN, SYDVKM. V was pared by 3 bases and J by 0 bases, with 9 bases between. This CDR3 is 15 amino acids long. CDR3 nucleotide sequence: TGTGCCAGCAGTTTTTTGTCCAGCTCTGGAAACACCATATATTTT. Translation gives CASSFLSSSGNTIYF. Filled out from reference TRBV28 and TRBJ1-3, the complete variable domain reads DVKVTQSSRYLVKRTGEKVFLECVQDMDHENMFWYRQDPGLGLRLIYFSYDVKMKEKGDIPEGYSVSREKKERFSLILESASTNQTSMYLCASSFLSSSGNTIYFGEGSWLTVV.

This chain uses TRBV18 with TRBJ1-1; D might be TRBD1 (5 bases). This CDR3 has 14 residues. Germline CDR1 is KGHSH and CDR2 is LQKENI. Trimming shortened V by 5 bases and J by 7 bases, and 17 bases separated the two germline ends. CDR3 DNA sequence: TGTGCCAGCTCAGGATCTACAGGTTCGGGTGAAGCTTTCTTT. Encoded protein: CASSGSTGSGEAFF. Filled out from reference TRBV18 and TRBJ1-1, the complete variable domain reads NAGVMQNPRHLVRRRGQEARLRCSPMKGHSHVYWYRQLPEEGLKFMVYLQKENIIDESGMPKERFSAEFPKEGPSILRIQQVVRGDSAAYFCASSGSTGSGEAFFGQGTRLTVV.

This clone has just a few counts. This chain links TRBV19 with TRBJ1-6; tentatively, D is TRBD1 (6 bases). V lost 3 bases and J lost 14, with 20 bases in between. CDR1 and CDR2 (germline): LNHDA, SQIVND (reference sequence). This CDR3 has 15 amino acids. The CDR3 DNA follows: TGTGCCAGTAGTATTTCCGGGACAACAGATTCTTCCCTCCACTTT. Translated: CASSISGTTDSSLHF.

This chain connects TRBV14 to TRBJ1-1, with a possible D match to TRBD1 (6 bases). The CDR3 is 15 amino acids. Trimming shortened V by 4 bases and J by 5 bases, and 17 bases separated the two germline ends. From germline, CDR1 is SGHDN and CDR2 FVKESK. This CDR3 reads CASSLTLDSSTEAFF. Here the CDR3 DNA reads TGTGCCAGCAGCCTAACCTTGGACAGTTCGACTGAAGCTTTCTTT.

This clone was counted a single time. The same CDR3 can be traced to other DNA sequences in this sample. The DNA of the CDR3 is TGTGCCATCACCGGACAGGGCGGAACTGAAGCTTTCTTT. This gives the protein CAITGQGGTEAFF. V and J are TRBV10-3 and TRBJ1-1; TRBD1 aligns across 8 bases. Germline V gene lookup returns CDR1 ENHRY and CDR2 SYGVKD. This CDR3 spans 13 amino acids. J lost 5 bases, V lost 7 bases, and 6 bases had no gene match.

In regard to this clone: The identical CDR3 is also encoded by other nucleotide sequences in the sample. The chain carries TRBV5-1 and TRBJ2-7; 11 nucleotides agree with TRBD2. Germline assignment: CDR1 SGHRS and CDR2 YFSETQ. CDR3 length: 14 amino acids. V was clipped by 3 bases and J by 1 base; unmatched bases: 0. The CDR3 DNA sequence: TGCGCCAGCAGCTCTAGCGGGGGGTCCTACGAGCAGTACTTC. Its protein product is CASSSSGGSYEQYF.

This rearrangement joins TRBV4-1 to TRBJ2-1, with 14 bases aligning to TRBD2. V shed 3 bases and J 9 bases; nucleotides not matched to a gene: 7. The germline CDR1 and CDR2 sequences are MGHRA and YSYEKL. The CDR3 is 16 residues long. CDR3 sequence reads: CASSHTGTSGRSEQFF. Here the CDR3 DNA reads TGCGCCAGCAGCCACACCGGGACTAGCGGGAGAAGTGAGCAGTTCTTC.

The chain has TRBV5-4 and TRBJ1-6; TRBD1 matches 9 bases. The CDR3 has 15 amino acids. CDR1 and CDR2 from the germline V gene are SGHNT and YYREEE (reference sequence). J lost 3 bases, V lost 3 bases, and 1 base had no gene match. Here the CDR3 reads CASSSDRGYNSPLHF. For the CDR3, the DNA is TGTGCCAGCAGCTCGGACAGGGGCTATAATTCACCCCTCCACTTT. Full variable domain (rest looked up from reference TRBV5-4 and TRBJ1-6): ETGVTQSPTHLIKTRGQQVTLRCSSQSGHNTVSWYQQALGQGPQFIFQYYREEENGRGNFPPRFSGLQFPNYSSELNVNALELDDSALYLCASSSDRGYNSPLHFGNGTRLTVT.

The rearrangement joins TRBV9 to TRBJ2-7; 9 nucleotides line up with TRBD1. J lost 3 bases, V lost 2 bases, and 3 bases had no gene match. Germline CDR1 reads SGDLS; CDR2 reads YYNGEE. This CDR3 is built from 14 residues. This CDR3 is CASSVGDRDYEQYF. CDR3 sequence (DNA): TGTGCCAGCAGCGTGGGGGACAGGGACTACGAGCAGTACTTC. Full variable domain (outside the CDR3, taken from reference TRBV9 and TRBJ2-7): DSGVTQTPKHLITATGQRVTLRCSPRSGDLSVYWYQQSLDQGLQFLIQYYNGEERAKGNILERFSAQQFPDLHSELNLSSLELGDSALYFCASSVGDRDYEQYFGPGTRLTVT.

The gene calls are TRBV12-3 or TRBV12-4 and TRBJ2-1, with 9 bases fitting TRBD2. V lost 8 bases and J lost 9; bases outside the gene matches: 8. CDR3 length equals 13 residues. CDR3 sequence: CASYALAGSEQFF. CDR3 coding DNA: TGTGCCAGCTACGCGCTAGCGGGGAGTGAGCAGTTCTTC.

The V and J genes are TRBV5-4 and TRBJ1-1; TRBD1 might be the D (6 bases). This CDR3 is built from 15 residues. CDR1 SGHNT and CDR2 YYREEE come from the germline V gene (reference sequence). Trimming pared 5 bases from V and 3 bases from J, leaving 17 bases between. The CDR3 is CASSPQGSRYTEAFF. CDR3 coding DNA: TGTGCCAGCAGTCCACAGGGATCTCGATACACTGAAGCTTTCTTT.

V usage is TRBV7-3 and J usage is TRBJ2-2; 8 positions agree with TRBD1. The CDR3 runs to 16 residues. Unmatched junction bases numbered 6, after V lost 5 bases and J lost 1 base. Germline values: CDR1 SGHTA, CDR2 FQGTGA. The CDR3 protein is CASSLLGTGNTGELFF. The CDR3 bases are TGTGCCAGCAGCCTCCTCGGGACAGGGAACACCGGGGAGCTGTTTTTT. The full variable domain, its missing parts supplied by reference TRBV7-3 and TRBJ2-2, is GAGVSQTPSNKVTEKGKYVELRCDPISGHTALYWYRQSLGQGPEFLIYFQGTGAADDSGLPNDRFFAVRPEGSVSTLKIQRTERGDSAVYLCASSLLGTGNTGELFFGEGSRLTVL.

This rearrangement joins TRBV6-5 to TRBJ1-1; 10 nucleotides align to TRBD1. The CDR3 runs 14 residues. V trimming: 6 bases; J trimming: 3 bases; junction bases outside the gene matches: 4. From germline, CDR1 is MNHEY and CDR2 SVGAGI. DNA of the CDR3: TGTGCCAGCAGGGGGGGACAGGGGCACACTGAAGCTTTCTTT. Translated: CASRGGQGHTEAFF.

The J gene is TRBJ2-5, the V gene TRBV3-1 (or the pseudogene TRBV3-2); 8 bases align to TRBD2. Trimming at V came to 1 base and at J to 2 bases, leaving 9 bases not matched to a gene. The CDR3 runs to 17 residues. Per germline, CDR1 LGHDT and CDR2 YNNKEL (reference sequence). The CDR3 loop reads CASSQGLGGAGQETQYF. The CDR3 nucleotides read TGTGCCAGCAGCCAAGGCCTCGGGGGGGCGGGTCAAGAGACCCAGTACTTC.

This rearrangement joins TRBV9 to TRBJ2-2, with 9 bases aligning to TRBD2. V lost 8 bases, J lost 1 base, and 6 bases stayed unmatched. The CDR3 length is 15 residues. The germline V gene encodes CDR1 SGDLS and CDR2 YYNGEE. The CDR3 here is CASGREGQNTGELFF. The CDR3 DNA sequence: TGTGCCAGTGGGCGGGAGGGACAGAACACCGGGGAGCTGTTTTTT.

The rearrangement joins TRBV19 to TRBJ1-5; no clear D gene. The length of the CDR3 is 14 residues. The V end lost 0 bases, the J end lost 9 bases, and 12 bases lay between the germline ends. CDR1 and CDR2 (germline): LNHDA, SQIVND (reference sequence). The DNA for the CDR3 is TGTGCCAGTAGTATAGAGGAGTCCATCGGGCCCCAGCATTTT. Its protein is CASSIEESIGPQHF.

The rearrangement joins TRBV5-4 to TRBJ2-1, with 10 bases identical to TRBD2. There are 18 residues in the CDR3. Germline CDR1 and CDR2: SGHNT and YYREEE (reference sequence). Germline trimming cut 1 base from V and 0 bases from J; bases unmatched to any gene: 7. CDR3 sequence: CASSLMGLAMSSYNEQFF. CDR3 sequence (DNA): TGTGCCAGCAGCTTGATGGGACTAGCGATGAGCTCCTACAATGAGCAGTTCTTC.

The gene calls are TRBV28 and TRBJ2-2; 10 bases are shared with TRBD2. The V segment lost 5 bases and the J segment 7 bases; nucleotides outside the gene matches: 16. The germline gives CDR1 MDHEN, CDR2 SYDVKM. CDR3 size: 18 residues. The CDR3 sequence: CASSPGAGGPGRGGELFF. DNA for the CDR3: TGTGCCAGCAGTCCCGGAGCGGGAGGGCCCGGACGAGGCGGGGAGCTGTTTTTT.

The V gene is TRBV10-3, the J gene TRBJ1-6; TRBD1 matches at 10 bases. Unmatched junction bases numbered 4, after V lost 3 bases and J lost 8 bases. In germline, CDR1 is ENHRY, CDR2 SYGVKD. There are 15 residues in the CDR3. CDR3 region: CAISDRDRGDSPLHF. CDR3 DNA sequence: TGTGCCATCAGTGACCGGGACAGGGGCGATTCACCCCTCCACTTT.

Only one count was recorded for this clone. This chain uses TRBV5-6 with TRBJ2-3; 10 nucleotides agree with TRBD2. The CDR3 has 17 amino acids. Germline loops: CDR1 SGHDT, CDR2 YYEEEE. After removal of 4 bases from V and 5 bases from J, the junction contained 13 bases not matched to a gene. Written as DNA, the CDR3 is TGTGCCAGCAGCCTGCCGGTGAGCGGGGGGGCTAGAGATACGCAGTATTTT. Protein sequence: CASSLPVSGGARDTQYF. The variable domain in full, with the rest retrieved from reference TRBV5-6 and TRBJ2-3, is DAGVTQSPTHLIKTRGQQVTLRCSPKSGHDTVSWYQQALGQGPQFIFQYYEEEERQRGNFPDRFSGHQFPNYSSELNVNALLLGDSALYLCASSLPVSGGARDTQYFGPGTRLTVL.

V gene TRBV27 combines with J gene TRBJ1-2, with TRBD1 matching 8 bases. The germline CDR1 and CDR2 sequences are MNHEY and SMNVEV (reference sequence). CDR3 length equals 14 residues. The V gene end was trimmed by 6 bases and the J gene end by 4 bases; junction bases not matched to a gene: 7. The CDR3: CASRPGQAGYGYTF. The CDR3 DNA is TGTGCCAGCAGACCGGGACAGGCAGGCTATGGCTACACCTTC.

V gene TRBV2 combines with J gene TRBJ1-6; 7 bases align to TRBD1. With V trimmed by 7 bases and J by 6 bases, 3 bases remained unmatched. Germline V gene data show CDR1 as SNHLY and CDR2 as FYNNEI. The CDR3 totals 13 residues. CDR3 residues: CASKGTANSPLHF. CDR3 DNA: TGTGCCAGCAAGGGGACAGCTAATTCACCCCTCCACTTT.

V gene TRBV19 combines with J gene TRBJ1-4; TRBD1 matches at 8 bases. Unmatched junction bases numbered 16, after V lost 9 bases and J lost 1 base. This CDR3 has 18 residues. Germline CDR1 LNHDA, CDR2 SQIVND (reference sequence). CDR3 DNA: TGTGCCAGGATTCCAGACAGGGGTCTCTTTGGAACTAATGAAAAACTGTTTTTT. Its protein is CARIPDRGLFGTNEKLFF.

V is TRBV27 and J is TRBJ1-5; 8 nucleotides match TRBD1. The CDR3 has 14 residues. The germline gives CDR1 MNHEY, CDR2 SMNVEV (reference sequence). V trimming: 5 bases; J trimming: 6 bases; junction bases outside the gene matches: 6. In DNA, the CDR3 is TGTGCCAGCAGTCTACGACAGGGGAGTCAGCCCCAGCATTTT. It codes for CASSLRQGSQPQHF.

This CDR3 is CASSLGGGISSGNTIYF. The DNA of the CDR3 is TGCGCCAGCAGCTTGGGCGGGGGGATCAGCTCTGGAAACACCATATATTTT. This chain joins TRBV5-1 and TRBJ1-3, with a tentative D call TRBD1 (5 bases). This CDR3 comprises 17 residues. Germline V gene sequence: CDR1 SGHRS, CDR2 YFSETQ. Trimming cost V 0 bases and J 0 bases, with 13 bases left between them.